This entry lists 11 T cell receptor beta chains sequenced from one sample in a study of T cells in localized non-small cell lung cancer. Profiling relied on immunoSEQ multiplex PCR, and the TCRdb table lists in-frame clones only, not all of them. The table has roughly 2,300 clones, approximately 20% seen once; the top ten hold around 19%. Sequences were derived from lung tumor tissue, sampled before any cancer treatment. The receptors come from a man aged 40 to 70 with stage II lung adenocarcinoma.

CDR3: CAISESKDTVMEQFF. The CDR3 DNA is TGTGCCATCAGTGAGTCGAAAGACACGGTAATGGAGCAGTTCTTC. The V and J genes are TRBV10-3 and TRBJ2-1, with no clear D. Trimming left V 0 bases short and J 10 bases short, with 16 bases between. The CDR3 totals 15 residues. Germline values: CDR1 ENHRY, CDR2 SYGVKD.

The chain is built from TRBV6-8 and TRBJ2-3; D not resolved. Germline-derived CDR1 and CDR2 are MNHGY and SAAAGT. V was clipped by 4 bases and J by 2 bases, with 19 bases between them. CDR3 size: 17 residues. CDR3 coding DNA: TGTGCCAGCAGTTTATATGGCGGAGACGGCTTCACAGATACGCAGTATTTT. Translated, it gives CASSLYGGDGFTDTQYF.

CDR3 residues: CASSSVQSYNEQFF. As DNA, the CDR3 is TGTGCCAGCAGCTCGGTACAGAGTTACAATGAGCAGTTCTTC. The chain is built from TRBV11-3 and TRBJ2-1; D unclear. There are 14 residues in the CDR3. Germline V gene sequence: CDR1 SGHNT, CDR2 YENEEA. Trimming cost V 4 bases and J 4 bases, with 11 bases left between them.

This clone was seen a few times. The chain links TRBV10-3 to TRBJ2-2, with TRBD1 as a possible D gene (6 bases). Germline V gene data show CDR1 as ENHRY and CDR2 as SYGVKD. Deletions cut 8 bases from V and 3 bases from J, with 16 bases between. The length of the CDR3 is 15 residues. The CDR3, as DNA: TGTGCCATCTCAGGGTCAGGGGTGGACACCGGGGAGCTGTTTTTT. Translation gives CAISGSGVDTGELFF.

This chain joins TRBV6-8 and TRBJ1-2, with TRBD1 as a possible D gene (6 bases). This CDR3 region has 15 residues. Germline values: CDR1 MNHGY, CDR2 SAAAGT. V lost 6 bases, J lost 7 bases, and 21 bases lay in between. The CDR3 here is CASSNTRGGLGGYTF. DNA of the CDR3: TGTGCCAGCAGCAACACCAGGGGAGGGTTGGGTGGCTACACCTTC.

This clone was counted only a few times. The chain is built from TRBV11-3 and TRBJ1-5, with D perhaps matching TRBD1 (6 bases). Germline V gene sequence: CDR1 SGHNT, CDR2 YENEEA. V was pared by 2 bases and J by 7 bases, with 12 bases between. This CDR3 has 14 amino acids. CDR3 bases: TGTGCCAGCAGCTTATCCGGGGGCGGCCAGCCCCAGCATTTT. Translated: CASSLSGGGQPQHF.

The genes are TRBV30 and TRBJ2-1; D may be TRBD1 (5 bases). The CDR3 is made up of 12 amino acids. The V gene lost 4 bases and the J gene lost 9 bases, with 13 bases spanning the gap. CDR1 is GTSNPN and CDR2 is SVGIG in the germline V gene (reference sequence). The CDR3 nucleotides are TGTGCCTGGAATTCCCAGGGCGGTGAGCAGTTCTTC. Translation gives CAWNSQGGEQFF.

The J gene is TRBJ2-7, the V gene TRBV18, with TRBD1 matching 9 bases. The CDR3 loop spans 16 amino acids. V was pared by 3 bases and J by 3 bases, with 9 bases of the junction left unmatched. Germline CDR1 is KGHSH and CDR2 is LQKENI. The CDR3 DNA reads as TGTGCCAGCTCACCTGCCAACAGGGGGCTTATCTACGAGCAGTACTTC. Protein product: CASSPANRGLIYEQYF. The full variable domain, rest sourced from reference TRBV18 and TRBJ2-7, is NAGVMQNPRHLVRRRGQEARLRCSPMKGHSHVYWYRQLPEEGLKFMVYLQKENIIDESGMPKERFSAEFPKEGPSILRIQQVVRGDSAAYFCASSPANRGLIYEQYFGPGTRLTVT.

This clone was seen a handful of times. The chain carries TRBV19 and TRBJ1-3; 7 bases are shared with TRBD1. Germline V gene sequence: CDR1 LNHDA, CDR2 SQIVND (reference sequence). V was clipped by 4 bases and J by 3 bases; unmatched bases: 6. CDR3 size: 15 residues. CDR3 sequence (DNA): TGTGCCAGTAGTAGCGACAGGGCGGGTGGAAACACCATATATTTT. Its protein is CASSSDRAGGNTIYF.

The chain couples TRBV30 to TRBJ1-5; 7 bases map to TRBD1. From germline, CDR1 is GTSNPN and CDR2 SVGIG (reference sequence). The CDR3 is made up of 15 amino acids. V shed 2 bases and J 7 bases; nucleotides not matched to a gene: 11. This chain's CDR3 is CAWSPNDRAGQPQHF. The CDR3 DNA reads as TGTGCCTGGAGTCCGAACGACAGGGCTGGGCAGCCCCAGCATTTT.

The genes are TRBV28 and TRBJ2-3; 8 bases align to TRBD2. The CDR3 is 17 residues long. The V gene end was trimmed by 2 bases and the J gene end by 4 bases; junction bases not matched to a gene: 11. Germline CDR1 reads MDHEN; CDR2 reads SYDVKM. In DNA form, the CDR3 reads TGTGCCAGCAGTTTACTTGGTCCCGGGGGGGCCGCAGATACGCAGTATTTT. Encoded protein: CASSLLGPGGAADTQYF.